This T cell receptor beta chain is drawn from a study of blood T cell repertoires in COVID-19. Across the whole study: COVID-19 samples, acute and convalescent, were from the United States, Italy and Spain. PBMCs, B-cell-depleted T cells, or T cells were the source of the cDNA or gDNA that made up the material.

Original methodology: Reference gene primers were amplified, and this amplification served to estimate nucleated cell counts. TCRdb's copy holds only in-frame clones and misses some; the assay was immunoSEQ multiplex PCR. V, J and clone size are taken as reported in that table, and D and trimming were inferred from the DNA itself. The sample includes about 98,000 clones, around 82% seen only once; the top ten take approximately 11%. The sequence came from a man between 65 and 85 years old with active or convalescent COVID-19. Source material: peripheral blood.

In DNA form, the CDR3 reads TGCGCCAGCAGCCGGACAGGGAGGACCGGGGAGCTGTTTTTT. Translating it yields CASSRTGRTGELFF. The gene calls are TRBV4-1 and TRBJ2-2, with 8 bases identical to TRBD1. V was clipped by 4 bases and J by 5 bases; unmatched bases: 3. CDR3 length: 14 amino acids. Germline V gene lookup returns CDR1 MGHRA and CDR2 YSYEKL.